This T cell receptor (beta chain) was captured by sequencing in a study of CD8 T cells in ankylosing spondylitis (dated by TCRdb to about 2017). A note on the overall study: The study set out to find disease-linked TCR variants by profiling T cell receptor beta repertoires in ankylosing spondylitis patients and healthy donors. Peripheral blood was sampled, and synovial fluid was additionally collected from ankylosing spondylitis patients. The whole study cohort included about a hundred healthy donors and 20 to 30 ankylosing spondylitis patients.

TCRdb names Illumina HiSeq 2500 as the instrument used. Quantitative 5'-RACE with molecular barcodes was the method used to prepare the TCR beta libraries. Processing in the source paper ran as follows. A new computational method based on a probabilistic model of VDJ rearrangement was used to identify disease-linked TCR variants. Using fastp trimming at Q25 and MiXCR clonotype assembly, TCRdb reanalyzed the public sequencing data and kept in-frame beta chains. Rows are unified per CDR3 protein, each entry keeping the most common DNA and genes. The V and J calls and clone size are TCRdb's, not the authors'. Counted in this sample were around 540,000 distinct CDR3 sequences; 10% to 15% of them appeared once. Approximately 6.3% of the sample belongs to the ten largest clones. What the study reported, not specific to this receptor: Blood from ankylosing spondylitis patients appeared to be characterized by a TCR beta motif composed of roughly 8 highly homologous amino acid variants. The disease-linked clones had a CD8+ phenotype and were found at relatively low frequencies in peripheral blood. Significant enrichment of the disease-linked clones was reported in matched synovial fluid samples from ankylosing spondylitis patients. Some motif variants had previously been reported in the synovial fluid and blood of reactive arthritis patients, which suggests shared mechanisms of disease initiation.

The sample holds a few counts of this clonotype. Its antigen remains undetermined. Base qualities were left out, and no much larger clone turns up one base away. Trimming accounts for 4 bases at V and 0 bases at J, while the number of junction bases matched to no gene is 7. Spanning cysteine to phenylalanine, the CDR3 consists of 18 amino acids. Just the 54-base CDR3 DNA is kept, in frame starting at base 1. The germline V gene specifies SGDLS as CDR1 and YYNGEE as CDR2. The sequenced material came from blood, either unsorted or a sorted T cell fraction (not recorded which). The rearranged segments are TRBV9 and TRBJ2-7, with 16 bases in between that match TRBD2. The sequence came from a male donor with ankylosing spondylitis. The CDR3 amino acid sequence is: CASSQPGLAGGSSYEQYF. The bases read TGTGCCAGCAGCCAACCGGGACTAGCGGGAGGGAGCTCCTACGAGCAGTACTTC.